The clone carrying this T cell receptor beta chain was seen once. The source of the sample is a study of blood T cell repertoires in COVID-19. TCRdb keeps only in-frame clones here, not all; method: immunoSEQ multiplex PCR. The sample lists a few hundred thousand clones; 85% were seen once. This CDR3 has 14 residues. The V gene's germline CDR1 is KGHSH and CDR2 LQKENI. V lost 1 base, J lost 3 bases, and 7 bases lay in between. The sequencing sample was made of PBMCs or T cells enriched from blood (not recorded which). This chain joins TRBV18 and TRBJ1-3; TRBD1 is a possible D gene (5 bases). The sequence derives from a woman between 50 and 59 years old who had recovered from COVID-19. The CDR3 here is CASSPQGDGNTIYF. CDR3 sequence (DNA): TGTGCCAGCTCACCACAAGGGGATGGAAACACCATATATTTT.